What follows are 25 T cell receptor beta chains derived from one specimen sequenced in a study of blood T cells in healthy people across ages. Then a second PCR, running about 6 to 12 cycles, was carried out with a sample-barcoded 5' primer and a J-beta primer mix. TCRdb reprocessed the 5' RACE reads with MiXCR, giving one entry per CDR3 protein. This sample has around 700,000 distinct CDR3 sequences, with around 25% found just once. This sample also appeared in a second study, on T cells of mothers and their children.

Sequencing used blood. These receptors were obtained from a boy between 10 and 17 years old in good health.

The chain combines TRBV11-1 with TRBJ2-5; possibly TRBD1 or TRBD2 for D (6 bases each). The J call could be wrong; TRBJ2-7 is a better fit for the DNA end. Germline loops: CDR1 SGHAT, CDR2 FQDESV (reference sequence). CDR3 length equals 15 residues. CDR3 in amino acids: CASSLHGGGIYEQYF. CDR3 coding DNA: TGTGCCAGCAGCCTCCACGGGGGCGGTATCTACGAGCAGTACTTC.

This clonotype was seen more than once but under ten times. The CDR3 DNA is TGTGCCAGCAGCAAGGGACTAGCGGATACAACGTACTTC. Its protein product is CASSKGLADTTYF. V and J are TRBV3-1 and TRBJ2-5; 11 bases match TRBD2. The CDR3 spans 13 residues. The J segment lost 13 bases and the V segment lost 5 bases, leaving 9 bases of the junction unmatched. Germline CDR1 is LGHDT and CDR2 is YNNKEL (reference sequence).

This clonotype was counted only a few times. As DNA, the CDR3 is TGTGCCAGCAGCGTAAGATTCACCGGGGAGCTGTTTTTT. It yields the protein CASSVRFTGELFF. The chain links TRBV9 to TRBJ2-2; no firm D call. CDR1 and CDR2 (germline): SGDLS, YYNGEE. Trimming took off 1 base at V and 4 bases at J, with 5 bases between the two ends. The CDR3 extends over 13 amino acids.

In the case of this clonotype: One end of the junction fails to match germline, which may point to a read error. The rearrangement uses TRBV7-8 and TRBJ2-3, with D perhaps assigned TRBD1 or TRBD2 (5 bases each). This CDR3 is built from 13 residues. CDR1 is SGHVS, CDR2 FQNEAQ, per germline. For the CDR3, the DNA is TGTGCCAGCAGCGATAGTTCCGGGACCGGCCTTAACTTT. This sequence encodes CASSDSSGTGLNF. Supplemented by reference TRBV7-8 and TRBJ2-3, the full variable domain reads GAGVSQSPRYKVAKRGQDVALRCDPISGHVSLFWYQQALGQGPEFLTYFQNEAQLDKSGLPSDRFFAERPEGSVSTLKIQRTQQEDSAVYLCASSDSSGTGLNFGPGTRLTVL.

J is TRBJ2-1 and V is TRBV27; TRBD2 aligns across 8 bases. The germline V gene encodes CDR1 MNHEY and CDR2 SMNVEV (reference sequence). CDR3 length: 16 amino acids. Trimming took 2 bases from V and 4 from J; bases not matched to a gene: 7. Here the CDR3 reads CASSLVGAGEYNEQFF. DNA for the CDR3: TGTGCCAGCAGTTTAGTCGGAGCGGGAGAATACAATGAGCAGTTCTTC.

The chain has TRBV4-1 and TRBJ2-5, with 10 nucleotides matching TRBD2. The J call is in doubt because the DNA end fits TRBJ2-7 better. Germline V gives CDR1 MGHRA, CDR2 YSYEKL. The CDR3 contains 16 residues. CDR3 loop: CASSQGPLAGEGEQYF. The CDR3 coding sequence is TGCGCCAGCAGCCAAGGTCCCCTAGCGGGAGAGGGCGAGCAGTACTTC.

The chain is built from TRBV20-1 and TRBJ2-1; 10 positions agree with TRBD2. With 7 bases clipped from V and 2 bases from J, the junction kept 5 bases outside the gene matches. Germline-derived CDR1 and CDR2 are DFQATT and SNEGSKA (reference sequence). The CDR3 runs to 14 residues. The DNA of the CDR3 is TGCAGTGTCCCGGGACTAGCGACCTACAATGAGCAGTTCTTC. Protein: CSVPGLATYNEQFF.

V is TRBV3-1 and J is TRBJ2-2; 7 bases line up with TRBD2. Germline V gene lookup returns CDR1 LGHDT and CDR2 YNNKEL (reference sequence). Unmatched junction bases numbered 8, after V lost 1 base and J lost 3 bases. CDR3 size: 17 residues. CDR3 loop: CASSQALRLADTGELFF. The CDR3 DNA follows: TGTGCCAGCAGCCAAGCTCTGCGACTAGCAGACACCGGGGAGCTGTTTTTT.

The chain links TRBV6-2 or TRBV6-3 to TRBJ2-6; D unresolved. With 4 bases removed from V and 4 bases from J, the gap between germline ends came to 8 bases. Germline V gives CDR1 MNHEY, CDR2 SVGEGT. The CDR3 totals 14 residues. CDR3 DNA sequence: TGTGCCAGCAGTTCTTATGCCGGGGCCAACGTCCTGACTTTC. This codes for CASSSYAGANVLTF.

This clonotype has a handful of counts. The chain has TRBV10-3 and TRBJ1-1; D remains ambiguous. The CDR3 is made up of 16 amino acids. The ends were cut back, 3 bases at V and 1 base at J, with 15 bases in the middle. The V gene's germline CDR1 is ENHRY and CDR2 SYGVKD. The CDR3 here is CAISDIGLMGNTEAFF. The CDR3, as DNA: TGTGCCATCAGTGACATTGGCTTGATGGGGAACACTGAAGCTTTCTTT.

CDR3 DNA: TGCAGTGCTAACAGGGGTTACGCTTTCGAGCAGTACTTC. The encoded protein is CSANRGYAFEQYF. This rearrangement joins TRBV20-1 to TRBJ2-7, with 7 bases fitting TRBD1. The CDR3 length is 13 residues. The junction had 9 bases not matched to a gene; V was cut back by 4 bases and J by 6 bases. The germline CDR1 and CDR2 sequences are DFQATT and SNEGSKA (reference sequence).

This rearrangement joins TRBV6-5 to TRBJ1-1, with a tentative D call TRBD1 (5 bases). Germline values: CDR1 MNHEY, CDR2 SVGAGI. The V and J ends lost 2 bases and 5 bases respectively, with 12 bases between them. This CDR3 comprises 14 residues. CDR3 protein: CASSYQGRGTEAFF. In DNA form, the CDR3 reads TGTGCCAGCAGTTACCAGGGCCGGGGGACTGAAGCTTTCTTT.

In this sample, this clonotype turned up a few times. The chain uses TRBV12-3 or TRBV12-4 and TRBJ1-4, with 7 nucleotides matching TRBD1. The CDR3 spans 17 residues. Unmatched junction bases numbered 15, after V lost 5 bases and J lost 6 bases. CDR3 DNA sequence: TGTGCCAGCAGTCCTTCTCCAGGGGGGCGGGATTATGAAAAACTGTTTTTT. This encodes CASSPSPGGRDYEKLFF.

CDR3 coding DNA: TGCAGTGCTAGAGATATAGCGGGAGGACCGGACGAGCAGTACTTC. This translates into CSARDIAGGPDEQYF. This chain joins TRBV20-1 and TRBJ2-7, with TRBD2 matching over 10 bases. Germline CDR1 and CDR2: DFQATT and SNEGSKA (reference sequence). The V and J ends lost 0 bases and 5 bases, in that order; junction bases with no gene match: 7. CDR3 size: 15 residues.

This clonotype appeared a few times. The chain uses TRBV2 and TRBJ2-5; D unresolved. CDR1 is SNHLY and CDR2 is FYNNEI in the germline V gene. V shed 7 bases and J shed 6 bases, with 12 bases lying between them. The CDR3 extends over 12 amino acids. CDR3 amino acids: CASIGFLKTQYF. CDR3 bases: TGTGCCAGCATCGGTTTTTTGAAGACCCAGTACTTC.

The V gene is TRBV2, the J gene TRBJ1-2; TRBD1 is a possible D gene (6 bases). Trimming stripped 6 bases from V and 4 bases from J, with 9 bases between. In germline, CDR1 is SNHLY, CDR2 FYNNEI. CDR3 length equals 12 residues. The CDR3 DNA reads as TGTGCCAGCAGCGGGACAAGCTATGGCTACACCTTC. Protein product: CASSGTSYGYTF.

The V gene is TRBV24-1, the J gene TRBJ2-3; D unresolved. Germline V gene sequence: CDR1 KGHDR, CDR2 SFDVKD. Trimming removed 5 bases at V and 2 bases at J, with 4 bases between. The CDR3 totals 12 residues. This CDR3 reads CATSADTDTQYF. CDR3 coding DNA: TGTGCCACCAGTGCGGACACAGATACGCAGTATTTT.

In this sample, this clonotype turned up many times. The chain is built from TRBV28 and TRBJ2-5, with D perhaps assigned TRBD1 or TRBD2 (5 bases each). CDR1 is MDHEN and CDR2 is SYDVKM in the germline V gene. The CDR3 length is 14 residues. Deletions cut 9 bases from V and 0 bases from J, with 14 bases between. This CDR3 is CASSLLGHQETQYF. The CDR3 DNA reads as TGTGCCAGTAGCCTTCTGGGACACCAAGAGACCCAGTACTTC.

This clonotype appeared once. The genes are TRBV5-1 and TRBJ2-3; the match to TRBD2 covers 9 bases. CDR3 length equals 16 residues. V shed 0 bases and J 4 bases; nucleotides not matched to a gene: 6. Germline loops: CDR1 SGHRS, CDR2 YFSETQ. The CDR3 here is CASSLGRTSDADTQYF. The CDR3 nucleotides are TGCGCCAGCAGCTTGGGTCGGACTAGCGACGCAGATACGCAGTATTTT.

V and J are TRBV11-3 and TRBJ1-4, with no clear D. Trimming stripped 2 bases from V and 0 bases from J, with 10 bases between. Germline-derived CDR1 and CDR2 are SGHNT and YENEEA. CDR3 length equals 16 residues. The DNA of the CDR3 is TGTGCCAGCAGCTTAAGGCGCCAAGCAACTAATGAAAAACTGTTTTTT. Translated, it gives CASSLRRQATNEKLFF.

The chain has TRBV19 and TRBJ2-5; possibly TRBD2 for D (5 bases). V lost 6 bases to trimming and J lost 3 bases, with 8 bases between them. The CDR3 has 12 amino acids. Germline-derived CDR1 and CDR2 are LNHDA and SQIVND (reference sequence). CDR3 loop: CASSGEKETQYF. The CDR3, as DNA: TGTGCCAGTAGCGGGGAAAAAGAGACCCAGTACTTC. Supplemented by reference TRBV19 and TRBJ2-5, the full variable domain reads DGGITQSPKYLFRKEGQNVTLSCEQNLNHDAMYWYRQDPGQGLRLIYYSQIVNDFQKGDIAEGYSVSREKKESFPLTVTSAQKNPTAFYLCASSGEKETQYFGPGTRLLVL.

This clonotype was observed a handful of times. The chain combines TRBV9 with TRBJ2-3; perhaps TRBD2 as D (6 bases). The CDR3 has 16 amino acids. Trimming took 0 bases from V and 0 from J, leaving 11 bases between them. Germline CDR1 and CDR2: SGDLS and YYNGEE. This CDR3 reads CASSVGLGTSTDTQYF. The CDR3 nucleotides are TGTGCCAGCAGCGTAGGTCTTGGGACTAGCACAGATACGCAGTATTTT.

This sequence joins TRBV20-1 and TRBJ2-5; D possibly uses TRBD1 or TRBD2 (5 bases each). The CDR3 spans 15 residues. Deletions cut 0 bases from V and 2 bases from J, with 13 bases between. Germline lookup yields CDR1 DFQATT and CDR2 SNEGSKA (reference sequence). The CDR3 DNA reads as TGCAGTGCTAGAGATATTAGAGGGGCGCAAGAGACCCAGTACTTC. This gives the protein CSARDIRGAQETQYF.

The rearrangement links TRBV7-2 to TRBJ1-2; D possibly corresponds to TRBD1 (5 bases). The ends were cut back, 5 bases at V and 5 bases at J, with 18 bases in the middle. Germline assignment: CDR1 SGHTA and CDR2 FQGNSA. The CDR3 extends over 15 amino acids. The DNA for the CDR3 is TGTGCCAGCAGCGTTAGTCGGGACTACTATTATGGCTACACCTTC. Translated, it gives CASSVSRDYYYGYTF.

This chain links TRBV9 with TRBJ2-5; a weak D match, TRBD2 (6 bases). Trimming removed 1 base from V and 10 bases from J, with 17 bases in between. Germline CDR1 is SGDLS and CDR2 is YYNGEE. This CDR3 has 14 amino acids. CDR3 nucleotide sequence: TGTGCCAGCAGCGTAATGGGGAACGGAGGGGACCAGTACTTC. The encoded protein is CASSVMGNGGDQYF.